These 28 T cell receptor beta chains were all obtained from the same sample, sequenced in a study of cytomegalovirus exposure and HLA in healthy donors. The PCR used 60 Vbeta and 13 Jbeta primers. Sequenced by immunoSEQ multiplex PCR; TCRdb stores in-frame clones only, minus some. The record lists roughly 150,000 clones, of which the ten most abundant hold under 2%. Sequencing was performed on PBMCs. The receptor set was obtained from a woman in her forties or fifties in good health and CMV-seronegative.

V and J are TRBV30 and TRBJ2-1; a possible D gene is TRBD1 (6 bases). Germline V gene sequence: CDR1 GTSNPN, CDR2 SVGIG (reference sequence). The CDR3 is 15 amino acids. Trimming shortened V by 5 bases and J by 7 bases, and 21 bases separated the two germline ends. CDR3 loop: CAWGWGSSRGNEQFF. The CDR3 DNA sequence: TGTGCCTGGGGGTGGGGTAGTTCTAGGGGGAATGAGCAGTTCTTC.

The chain has TRBV4-1 and TRBJ2-7, with 8 nucleotides matching TRBD1. The CDR3 covers 18 residues. Per germline, CDR1 MGHRA and CDR2 YSYEKL. The V segment lost 0 bases and the J segment 0 bases; nucleotides outside the gene matches: 10. CDR3 coding DNA: TGCGCCAGCAGCCAAGATTTTGTCAGGGACAGGCTCTCCTACGAGCAGTACTTC. It is translated as CASSQDFVRDRLSYEQYF.

The chain uses TRBV5-1 and TRBJ1-2, with D tentatively TRBD1 (6 bases). Trimming removed 4 bases from V and 7 bases from J, with 14 bases in between. CDR3 length equals 13 residues. Germline lookup yields CDR1 SGHRS and CDR2 YFSETQ. CDR3 nucleotide sequence: TGCGCCAGCAGCCTCCTGCAGGGGTTTGGCTACACCTTC. Amino acids: CASSLLQGFGYTF. The whole variable domain, remainder taken from reference TRBV5-1 and TRBJ1-2, is KAGVTQTPRYLIKTRGQQVTLSCSPISGHRSVSWYQQTPGQGLQFLFEYFSETQRNKGNFPGRFSGRQFSNSRSEMNVSTLELGDSALYLCASSLLQGFGYTFGSGTRLTVV.

CDR3 in amino acids: CASSLGQGVSTEAFF. The CDR3 DNA reads as TGTGCCAGCAGCCTCGGACAGGGGGTTAGCACTGAAGCTTTCTTT. The chain employs TRBV13 and TRBJ1-1; 10 bases fit TRBD1. There are 15 residues in the CDR3. Trimming removed 5 bases from V and 4 bases from J; junction bases left unmatched: 7. Germline loops: CDR1 PRHDT, CDR2 FYEKMQ (reference sequence).

The genes are TRBV7-3 and TRBJ2-3; D unclear. The CDR3 totals 13 residues. Germline values: CDR1 SGHTA, CDR2 FQGTGA. V was clipped by 2 bases and J by 1 base, with 4 bases between them. CDR3 protein: CASSLLRTDTQYF. CDR3 in DNA: TGTGCCAGCAGCTTACTCCGCACAGATACGCAGTATTTT.

J is TRBJ2-2 and V is TRBV2; 7 nucleotides align to TRBD1. V shed 3 bases, J shed 0 bases, and the junction held 4 bases outside the gene matches. The CDR3 is 16 residues long. The germline CDR1 and CDR2 sequences are SNHLY and FYNNEI. The CDR3 DNA reads TGTGCCAGCAGTGAGGATGGGACAGCGAACACCGGGGAGCTGTTTTTT. Its protein is CASSEDGTANTGELFF.

V usage is TRBV4-2 and J usage is TRBJ2-1; D remains unclear. V lost 3 bases to trimming and J lost 7 bases, with 10 bases between them. Germline V gives CDR1 LGHNA, CDR2 YNFKEQ. The CDR3 extends over 13 amino acids. CDR3 nucleotides: TGTGCCAGCAGCCATGATAACCGGAATGAGCAGTTCTTC. It codes for CASSHDNRNEQFF.

This chain links TRBV6-5 with TRBJ1-1, with 9 nucleotides matching TRBD1. Germline V lookup: CDR1 MNHEY, CDR2 SVGAGI. The junction had 5 bases not matched to a gene; V was cut back by 5 bases and J by 1 base. The CDR3 length is 15 residues. CDR3 in DNA: TGTGCCAGCAGTAAGCCGGGACAGGGGAACACTGAAGCTTTCTTT. Translated, it gives CASSKPGQGNTEAFF.

The CDR3 here is CASSFQGTGGSNEQFF. The DNA for the CDR3 is TGTGCCAGTAGTTTTCAAGGGACGGGGGGTTCAAATGAGCAGTTCTTC. The chain uses TRBV19 and TRBJ2-1; 7 bases map to TRBD2. The CDR3 sequence is 16 residues long. The germline CDR1 and CDR2 sequences are LNHDA and SQIVND (reference sequence). V was clipped by 5 bases and J by 7 bases; unmatched bases: 14. The full variable domain, with the rest looked up from reference TRBV19 and TRBJ2-1, is DGGITQSPKYLFRKEGQNVTLSCEQNLNHDAMYWYRQDPGQGLRLIYYSQIVNDFQKGDIAEGYSVSREKKESFPLTVTSAQKNPTAFYLCASSFQGTGGSNEQFFGPGTRLTVL.

The chain is built from TRBV7-9 and TRBJ2-5, with D tentatively TRBD2 (7 bases). Trimming left V 5 bases short and J 4 bases short, with 14 bases between. CDR3 length: 14 amino acids. Germline CDR1 is SEHNR and CDR2 is FQNEAQ (reference sequence). The CDR3 DNA sequence: TGTGCCAGCAGCGCCTGGGGGGGGGCAGAGACCCAGTACTTC. Residues: CASSAWGGAETQYF. Full variable domain (missing parts from reference TRBV7-9 and TRBJ2-5): DTGVSQNPRHKITKRGQNVTFRCDPISEHNRLYWYRQTLGQGPEFLTYFQNEAQLEKSRLLSDRFSAERPKGSFSTLEIQRTEQGDSAMYLCASSAWGGAETQYFGPGTRLLVL.

This chain joins TRBV5-4 and TRBJ2-2, with D perhaps matching TRBD2 (6 bases). Between the trimmed V and J ends, which lost 4 bases and 6 bases, there was a span of 13 bases. CDR3 length: 14 residues. From germline, CDR1 is SGHNT and CDR2 YYREEE (reference sequence). The CDR3 bases are TGTGCCAGCAGCGCAGATACTAGCCCCGGGGAGCTGTTTTTT. The encoded protein is CASSADTSPGELFF.

The genes are TRBV23-1 and TRBJ2-3; 7 nucleotides line up with TRBD1. TRBV23-1 is placed among ORFs of uncertain function. The ends lost 2 bases at V and 4 bases at J; junction bases unmatched: 3. This CDR3 comprises 14 residues. The CDR3 DNA is TGCGCCAGCAGTCAAAGGGGGCGCGCAGATACGCAGTATTTT. It is translated as CASSQRGRADTQYF.

The V gene is TRBV15, the J gene TRBJ1-5, with D maybe TRBD1 (5 bases). Germline CDR1 reads LNHNV; CDR2 reads YYDKDF (reference sequence). Trimming removed 1 base at V and 5 bases at J, with 12 bases between. This CDR3 region has 15 residues. DNA of the CDR3: TGTGCCACCAGCAGAGGGGGCAGGGCCGATCAGCCCCAGCATTTT. This sequence encodes CATSRGGRADQPQHF.

The rearrangement links TRBV7-3 to TRBJ2-1; a weak D match, TRBD2 (7 bases). Germline V gene data show CDR1 as SGHTA and CDR2 as FQGTGA. The CDR3 covers 14 residues. The V and J ends lost 2 bases and 8 bases respectively, with 13 bases between them. In DNA form, the CDR3 reads TGTGCCAGCAGCTTAGGTGGGGGGGGGCATGAGCAGTTCTTC. As protein: CASSLGGGGHEQFF.

This chain uses TRBV5-4 with TRBJ2-3; 8 bases agree with TRBD2. V was clipped by 5 bases and J by 0 bases; unmatched bases: 5. The CDR3 contains 15 residues. Germline-derived CDR1 and CDR2 are SGHNT and YYREEE (reference sequence). CDR3 sequence: CASSPASGSTDTQYF. The CDR3 DNA follows: TGTGCCAGCAGTCCTGCTAGCGGGAGCACAGATACGCAGTATTTT.

The J gene is TRBJ2-3, the V gene TRBV7-8; 8 bases line up with TRBD2. Germline V gives CDR1 SGHVS, CDR2 FQNEAQ. This CDR3 is built from 15 residues. With 4 bases clipped from V and 13 bases from J, the junction kept 16 bases outside the gene matches. The chain's CDR3 is CASSSDPGLGGVEYF. The CDR3 bases are TGTGCCAGCAGCTCCGACCCGGGACTAGGGGGAGTGGAGTATTTT. The whole variable domain, remainder taken from reference TRBV7-8 and TRBJ2-3, is GAGVSQSPRYKVAKRGQDVALRCDPISGHVSLFWYQQALGQGPEFLTYFQNEAQLDKSGLPSDRFFAERPEGSVSTLKIQRTQQEDSAVYLCASSSDPGLGGVEYFGPGTRLTVL.

The chain is built from TRBV28 and TRBJ2-7; 9 bases match TRBD1. V was pared by 5 bases and J by 9 bases, with 8 bases of the junction left unmatched. Germline CDR1 is MDHEN and CDR2 is SYDVKM. This CDR3 spans 13 amino acids. Here the CDR3 DNA reads TGTGCCAGCAGTGGCCGGGACAGGGAGGTGCAGTACTTC. Its translation: CASSGRDREVQYF.

The gene calls are TRBV7-2 and TRBJ2-7; perhaps TRBD2 as D (5 bases). V dropped 5 bases and J dropped 4 bases, with 9 bases sitting between them. Per germline, CDR1 SGHTA and CDR2 FQGNSA. The CDR3 runs 12 residues. The CDR3 DNA sequence: TGTGCCAGCAGCCCTGGAGGTTACGAGCAGTACTTC. Protein: CASSPGGYEQYF.

The J gene is TRBJ2-5, the V gene TRBV5-1, with TRBD2 as a possible D gene (6 bases). Per germline, CDR1 SGHRS and CDR2 YFSETQ. The CDR3 is 13 residues long. V gave up 9 bases and J gave up 5 bases, with 17 bases separating them. This CDR3 reads CATAAGSGETQYF. The CDR3 nucleotides read TGCGCCACGGCCGCGGGGTCCGGGGAGACCCAGTACTTC.

The chain carries TRBV18 and TRBJ1-2; unclear D gene. Germline CDR1 is KGHSH and CDR2 is LQKENI. Trimming shortened V by 3 bases and J by 8 bases, and 13 bases separated the two germline ends. CDR3 length equals 13 residues. CDR3 DNA sequence: TGTGCCAGCTCACCTGATGTAAGGCGGGGCTACACCTTC. Translated: CASSPDVRRGYTF.

The chain couples TRBV7-3 to TRBJ1-2; D gene uncertain. The CDR3 is 17 amino acids. Trimming removed 4 bases from V and 0 bases from J, with 18 bases in between. CDR1 and CDR2 (germline): SGHTA, FQGTGA. CDR3 nucleotide sequence: TGTGCCAGCAGCTCCCCGAGGGAGGAAGAAGCTAACTATGGCTACACCTTC. It codes for CASSSPREEEANYGYTF. The complete variable domain, with remaining parts taken from reference TRBV7-3 and TRBJ1-2, reads GAGVSQTPSNKVTEKGKYVELRCDPISGHTALYWYRQSLGQGPEFLIYFQGTGAADDSGLPNDRFFAVRPEGSVSTLKIQRTERGDSAVYLCASSSPREEEANYGYTFGSGTRLTVV.

This rearrangement joins TRBV5-4 to TRBJ2-2; weak D call: TRBD2 (6 bases). The CDR3 runs 16 residues. The V end lost 5 bases, the J end lost 2 bases, and 16 bases lay between the germline ends. CDR1 and CDR2 (germline): SGHNT, YYREEE (reference sequence). The CDR3 DNA sequence: TGTGCCAGCAGTTACGGAGGGGCTGTAAACACCGGGGAGCTGTTTTTT. Translated: CASSYGGAVNTGELFF.

Concerning this clone: At one end the junction does not follow the germline gene, possibly because of a read error. The chain couples TRBV7-7 to TRBJ2-5; D remains ambiguous. The CDR3 is 13 residues long. The germline V gene encodes CDR1 SSHAT and CDR2 FNYEAQ (reference sequence). The CDR3 sequence: CASSFSSQETQYF. CDR3 nucleotides: TGTGCTAGCAGCTTTTCGAGCCAAGAGACCCAGTACTTC.

V and J are TRBV19 and TRBJ1-1, with D uncertain. This CDR3 is built from 14 residues. The germline V gene has CDR1 LNHDA and CDR2 SQIVND (reference sequence). V lost 5 bases and J 2 bases, leaving 12 bases between the germline ends. The CDR3 sequence is CASSSYLRNTEAFF. Here the CDR3 DNA reads TGTGCCAGTAGTTCCTACTTGAGAAACACTGAAGCTTTCTTT.

The V and J genes are TRBV7-2 and TRBJ1-5; D ambiguous. The CDR3 is made up of 14 amino acids. Trimming left V 2 bases short and J 0 bases short, with 5 bases between. Germline V gene data show CDR1 as SGHTA and CDR2 as FQGNSA. For the CDR3, the DNA is TGTGCCAGCAGCTTACAGAATAGCAATCAGCCCCAGCATTTT. This translates into CASSLQNSNQPQHF.

V gene TRBV7-2 combines with J gene TRBJ1-1; no clear D. Germline V lookup: CDR1 SGHTA, CDR2 FQGNSA. The CDR3 consists of 15 residues. Trimming removed 3 bases from V and 4 bases from J, with 15 bases in between. CDR3 coding DNA: TGTGCCAGCAGCTTCATGGAGGGCGCGAGCACTGAAGCTTTCTTT. The encoded protein is CASSFMEGASTEAFF.

J is TRBJ2-7 and V is TRBV4-1; D unclear. Per the germline V gene, CDR1 is MGHRA and CDR2 is YSYEKL. This CDR3 spans 13 amino acids. V shed 0 bases and J shed 3 bases, with 6 bases lying between them. The CDR3 nucleotides are TGCGCCAGCAGCCAAGATCGGAGCTACGAGCAGTACTTC. This codes for CASSQDRSYEQYF.

The gene calls are TRBV7-2 and TRBJ1-3; D gene unclear. V was clipped by 2 bases and J by 0 bases, with 8 bases between them. CDR1 and CDR2 (germline): SGHTA, FQGNSA. The CDR3 extends over 15 amino acids. CDR3 sequence reads: CASSLFPGSGNTIYF. As DNA, the CDR3 is TGTGCCAGCAGCTTATTTCCAGGCTCTGGAAACACCATATATTTT.